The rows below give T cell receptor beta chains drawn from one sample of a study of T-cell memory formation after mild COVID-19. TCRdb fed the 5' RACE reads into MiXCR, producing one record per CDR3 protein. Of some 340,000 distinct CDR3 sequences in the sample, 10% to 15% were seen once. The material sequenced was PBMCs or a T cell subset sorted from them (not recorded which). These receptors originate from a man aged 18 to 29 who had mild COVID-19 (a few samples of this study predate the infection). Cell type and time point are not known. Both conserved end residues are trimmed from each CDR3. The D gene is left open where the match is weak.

CDR3aa: ASSPGTGGSQETQY
j_gene: TRBJ2-5
d_gene: TRBD1
v_gene: TRBV4-1

CDR3aa: ASVPGQGNVGELF
j_gene: TRBJ2-2
d_gene: TRBD1
v_gene: TRBV12-5

CDR3aa: ASSSRGSGNQPQH
j_gene: TRBJ1-5
d_gene: TRBD1
v_gene: TRBV12-3/TRBV12-4

CDR3aa: ASSFGADYGYT
j_gene: TRBJ1-2
d_gene: NA
v_gene: TRBV12-3/TRBV12-4

CDR3aa: ASSPGRYSGNTIY
j_gene: TRBJ1-3
d_gene: NA
v_gene: TRBV7-2

CDR3aa: ASRSYGGDEQF
j_gene: TRBJ2-1
d_gene: TRBD2
v_gene: TRBV3-1

CDR3aa: ASSYGRAEKLF
j_gene: TRBJ1-4
d_gene: NA
v_gene: TRBV6-5

CDR3aa: ASSVAQSLSEQY
j_gene: TRBJ2-7
d_gene: NA
v_gene: TRBV2

CDR3aa: ASSVGTGGFGYT
j_gene: TRBJ1-2
d_gene: TRBD1
v_gene: TRBV9

CDR3aa: ASSQSENEAF
j_gene: TRBJ1-1
d_gene: NA
v_gene: TRBV7-9

CDR3aa: ASSWGGDQY
j_gene: TRBJ2-5
d_gene: TRBD2
v_gene: TRBV12-3/TRBV12-4

CDR3aa: AISGKSNTGELF
j_gene: TRBJ2-2
d_gene: TRBD2
v_gene: TRBV10-3

CDR3aa: ASSQELRGYGYT
j_gene: TRBJ1-2
d_gene: NA
v_gene: TRBV4-2

CDR3aa: ASRQASREQF
j_gene: TRBJ2-1
d_gene: NA
v_gene: TRBV6-2/TRBV6-3

CDR3aa: ASTRGENTEAF
j_gene: TRBJ1-1
d_gene: TRBD1
v_gene: TRBV5-1

CDR3aa: ASSARELSYGYT
j_gene: TRBJ1-2
d_gene: NA
v_gene: TRBV5-5

CDR3aa: ASSQRDTEAF
j_gene: TRBJ1-1
d_gene: NA
v_gene: TRBV12-3/TRBV12-4

CDR3aa: ASSTGQGNYGYT
j_gene: TRBJ1-2
d_gene: TRBD1
v_gene: TRBV11-2

CDR3aa: ASSFRVARNEQY
j_gene: TRBJ2-7
d_gene: NA
v_gene: TRBV12-3/TRBV12-4

CDR3aa: ATSVDRVNEQF
j_gene: TRBJ2-1
d_gene: TRBD1
v_gene: TRBV15

CDR3aa: ASSGTSGGPGNEQF
j_gene: TRBJ2-1
d_gene: TRBD2
v_gene: TRBV5-1

CDR3aa: ASSLAGSTDTQY
j_gene: TRBJ2-3
d_gene: NA
v_gene: TRBV7-2

CDR3aa: ACQKDSGANVLT
j_gene: TRBJ2-6
d_gene: NA
v_gene: TRBV30

CDR3aa: ASSPRNSNQPQH
j_gene: TRBJ1-5
d_gene: NA
v_gene: TRBV12-3/TRBV12-4

CDR3aa: ASSFNREIGELF
j_gene: TRBJ2-2
d_gene: NA
v_gene: TRBV6-6

CDR3aa: ASSQDSPNYGYT
j_gene: TRBJ1-2
d_gene: NA
v_gene: TRBV5-1

CDR3aa: ASSKRGHTDTQY
j_gene: TRBJ2-3
d_gene: TRBD2
v_gene: TRBV28

CDR3aa: ASGFGWWSNQPQH
j_gene: TRBJ1-5
d_gene: NA
v_gene: TRBV12-5

CDR3aa: ASSVARETDTQY
j_gene: TRBJ2-3
d_gene: TRBD2
v_gene: TRBV9

CDR3aa: ASSESGGVSYEQY
j_gene: TRBJ2-7
d_gene: TRBD2
v_gene: TRBV9

CDR3aa: ASSVEGAGSMETQY
j_gene: TRBJ2-5
d_gene: TRBD2
v_gene: TRBV9

CDR3aa: SARDGTDRRAEQF
j_gene: TRBJ2-1
d_gene: NA
v_gene: TRBV20-1

CDR3aa: ASSFQSNQPQH
j_gene: TRBJ1-5
d_gene: NA
v_gene: TRBV11-2

CDR3aa: ASTQQGMNTEAF
j_gene: TRBJ1-1
d_gene: NA
v_gene: TRBV11-1

CDR3aa: ASSVEGLANEQF
j_gene: TRBJ2-1
d_gene: TRBD2
v_gene: TRBV9

CDR3aa: SASARARQPQH
j_gene: TRBJ1-5
d_gene: NA
v_gene: TRBV20-1

CDR3aa: ARTDSGKFNSPLH
j_gene: TRBJ1-6
d_gene: NA
v_gene: TRBV2

CDR3aa: ASSSENTEAF
j_gene: TRBJ1-1
d_gene: NA
v_gene: TRBV7-9

CDR3aa: ASSYDGTGGNTEAF
j_gene: TRBJ1-1
d_gene: TRBD1
v_gene: TRBV6-2/TRBV6-3

CDR3aa: ASTLDRAGANVLT
j_gene: TRBJ2-6
d_gene: TRBD1
v_gene: TRBV12-3/TRBV12-4

CDR3aa: ATSRGGTGNTEAF
j_gene: TRBJ1-1
d_gene: TRBD1
v_gene: TRBV15

CDR3aa: ASSTGNEQY
j_gene: TRBJ2-7
d_gene: NA
v_gene: TRBV27

CDR3aa: ASSLYRVTEQF
j_gene: TRBJ2-1
d_gene: NA
v_gene: TRBV5-5

CDR3aa: ASSLEEVTYNEQF
j_gene: TRBJ2-1
d_gene: NA
v_gene: TRBV5-6

CDR3aa: ASSDGTNTEAF
j_gene: TRBJ1-1
d_gene: NA
v_gene: TRBV5-1

CDR3aa: ASSPGGQGEYNEQF
j_gene: TRBJ2-1
d_gene: TRBD1
v_gene: TRBV6-4

CDR3aa: ASSLWTGGEEKLF
j_gene: TRBJ1-4
d_gene: TRBD1
v_gene: TRBV27

CDR3aa: ASSLQGAAYEQY
j_gene: TRBJ2-7
d_gene: TRBD1
v_gene: TRBV11-2

CDR3aa: SARGDRGGTEAF
j_gene: TRBJ1-1
d_gene: TRBD1
v_gene: TRBV20-1

CDR3aa: ASRGLAGGTRLGEQF
j_gene: TRBJ2-1
d_gene: TRBD2
v_gene: TRBV5-1

CDR3aa: ASSPPGQPRGEQY
j_gene: TRBJ2-7
d_gene: TRBD1
v_gene: TRBV18

CDR3aa: ASSLNRDQPQH
j_gene: TRBJ1-5
d_gene: NA
v_gene: TRBV7-2

CDR3aa: ASSVGGGAYYGYT
j_gene: TRBJ1-2
d_gene: NA
v_gene: TRBV9

CDR3aa: ASTSGQYNQPQH
j_gene: TRBJ1-5
d_gene: NA
v_gene: TRBV6-6